This paragraph reports one T cell receptor (beta chain). The V segment lost 6 bases and the J segment 7 bases; nucleotides outside the gene matches: 8. The CDR3 covers 13 residues. Germline V CDR1 and CDR2: SQVTM, ANQGSEA. This entry comes from a study of blood T cell repertoires in COVID-19. For the study at large: Material from acute and convalescent COVID-19 was sourced from the United States, Italy and Spain. T cells, B-cell-depleted T cells, or PBMCs provided the cDNA or gDNA that served as material.

Per the original data handling: The assay estimated nucleated cells by amplifying reference gene primers. Assay: immunoSEQ multiplex PCR; the TCRdb copy retains only in-frame clones and omits some. The V and J calls and clone size were taken over from that table, and D and trimming were inferred from the DNA. Among over 150,000 clones listed, around 82% were seen once. The chain couples TRBV29-1 to TRBJ2-1, with 8 bases matching TRBD1. Sequenced material: peripheral blood. This clonotype originated in a man in his 70s with active or convalescent COVID-19. Here the CDR3 reads CSVRDRLGNEQFF. The CDR3 region has the DNA TGCAGCGTCCGGGACAGGCTGGGGAATGAGCAGTTCTTC.